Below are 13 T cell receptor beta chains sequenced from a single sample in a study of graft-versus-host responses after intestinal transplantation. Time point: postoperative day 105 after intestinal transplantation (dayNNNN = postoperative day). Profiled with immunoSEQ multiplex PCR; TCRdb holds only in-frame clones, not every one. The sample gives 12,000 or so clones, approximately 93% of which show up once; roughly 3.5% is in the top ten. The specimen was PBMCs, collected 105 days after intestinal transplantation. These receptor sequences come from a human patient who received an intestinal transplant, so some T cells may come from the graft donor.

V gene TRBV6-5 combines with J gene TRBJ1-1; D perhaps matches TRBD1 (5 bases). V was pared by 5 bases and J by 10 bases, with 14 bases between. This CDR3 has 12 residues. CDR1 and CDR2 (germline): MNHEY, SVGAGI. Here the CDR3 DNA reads TGTGCCAGCAGTGACCAGGGAAATCGAGCTTTCTTT. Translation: CASSDQGNRAFF.

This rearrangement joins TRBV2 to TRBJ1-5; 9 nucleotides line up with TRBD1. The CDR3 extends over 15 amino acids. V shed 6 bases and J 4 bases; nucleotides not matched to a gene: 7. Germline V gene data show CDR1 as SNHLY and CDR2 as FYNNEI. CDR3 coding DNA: TGTGCCAGCAGAAAGGGACAGGGAAGAAATCAGCCCCAGCATTTT. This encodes CASRKGQGRNQPQHF. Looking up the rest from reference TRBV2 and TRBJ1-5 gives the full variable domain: EPEVTQTPSHQVTQMGQEVILRCVPISNHLYFYWYRQILGQKVEFLVSFYNNEISEKSEIFDDQFSVERPDGSNFTLKIRSTKLEDSAMYFCASRKGQGRNQPQHFGDGTRLSIL.

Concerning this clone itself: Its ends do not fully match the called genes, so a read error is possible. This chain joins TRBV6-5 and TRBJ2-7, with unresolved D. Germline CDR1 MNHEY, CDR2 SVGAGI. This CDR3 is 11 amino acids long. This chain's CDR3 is CASSNSYEQYF. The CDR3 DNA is TGTGCCAGCAGTAACTCCTACGAGCAGTACTTC.

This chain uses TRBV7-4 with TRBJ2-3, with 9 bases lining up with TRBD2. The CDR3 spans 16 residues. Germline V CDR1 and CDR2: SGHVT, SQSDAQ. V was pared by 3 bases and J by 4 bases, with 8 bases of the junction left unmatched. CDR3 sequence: CASSFRREREADTQYF. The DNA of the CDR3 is TGTGCCAGCAGCTTCCGGAGGGAGCGGGAGGCAGATACGCAGTATTTT.

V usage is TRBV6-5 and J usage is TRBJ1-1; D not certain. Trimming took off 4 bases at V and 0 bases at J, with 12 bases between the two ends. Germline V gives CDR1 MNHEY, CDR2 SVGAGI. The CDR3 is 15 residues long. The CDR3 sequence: CASSSRHTMNTEAFF. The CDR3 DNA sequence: TGTGCCAGCAGTTCCCGGCACACCATGAACACTGAAGCTTTCTTT.

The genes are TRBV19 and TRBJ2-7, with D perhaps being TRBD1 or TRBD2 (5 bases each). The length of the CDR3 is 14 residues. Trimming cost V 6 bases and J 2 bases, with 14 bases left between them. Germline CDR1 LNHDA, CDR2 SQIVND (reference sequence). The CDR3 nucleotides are TGTGCCAGTAGCGGTCGGGACGGCACCTACGAGCAGTACTTC. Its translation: CASSGRDGTYEQYF.

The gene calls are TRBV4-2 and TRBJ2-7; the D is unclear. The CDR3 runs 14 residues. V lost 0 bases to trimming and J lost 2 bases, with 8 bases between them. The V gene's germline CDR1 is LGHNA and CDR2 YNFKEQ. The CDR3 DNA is TGTGCCAGCAGCCAAGAGGACCGACCCTACGAGCAGTACTTC. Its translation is CASSQEDRPYEQYF.

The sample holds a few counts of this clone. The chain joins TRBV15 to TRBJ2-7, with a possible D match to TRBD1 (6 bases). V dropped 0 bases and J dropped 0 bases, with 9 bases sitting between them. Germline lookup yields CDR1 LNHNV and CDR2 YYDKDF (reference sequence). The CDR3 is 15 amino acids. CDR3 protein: CATSRDNRASYEQYF. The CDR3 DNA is TGTGCCACCAGCAGAGATAACAGGGCCTCCTACGAGCAGTACTTC.

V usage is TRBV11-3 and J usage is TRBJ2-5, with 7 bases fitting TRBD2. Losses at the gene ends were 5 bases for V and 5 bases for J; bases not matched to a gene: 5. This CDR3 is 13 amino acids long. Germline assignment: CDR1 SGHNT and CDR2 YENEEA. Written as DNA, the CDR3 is TGTGCCAGCAGCCCGGGACTAACGGAGACCCAGTACTTC. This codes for CASSPGLTETQYF.

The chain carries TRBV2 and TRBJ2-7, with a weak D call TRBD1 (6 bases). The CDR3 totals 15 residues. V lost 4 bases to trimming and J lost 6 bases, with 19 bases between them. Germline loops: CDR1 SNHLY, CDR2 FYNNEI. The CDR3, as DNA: TGTGCCAGCAGTGGCAGGGGCGGAATACTTGGCGAGCAGTACTTC. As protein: CASSGRGGILGEQYF.

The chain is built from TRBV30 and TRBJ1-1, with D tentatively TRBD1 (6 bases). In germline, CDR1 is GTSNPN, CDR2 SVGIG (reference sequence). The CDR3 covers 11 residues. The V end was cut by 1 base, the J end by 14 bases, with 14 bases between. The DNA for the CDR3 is TGTGCCTGGAGTGCGGGGTGGGGGGCGTTCTTT. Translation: CAWSAGWGAFF.

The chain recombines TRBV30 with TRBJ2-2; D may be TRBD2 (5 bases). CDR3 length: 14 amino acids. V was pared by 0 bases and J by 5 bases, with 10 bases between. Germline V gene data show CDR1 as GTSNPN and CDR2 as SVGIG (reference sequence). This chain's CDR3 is CAWSVLVGTGELFF. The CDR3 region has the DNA TGTGCCTGGAGTGTACTAGTGGGGACCGGGGAGCTGTTTTTT.

CDR3: CAISDWETPYNEQFF. The CDR3 nucleotides are TGTGCCATCAGTGATTGGGAGACCCCCTACAATGAGCAGTTCTTC. The chain carries TRBV10-3 and TRBJ2-1, with TRBD2 as a possible D gene (5 bases). V gave up 3 bases and J gave up 2 bases, with 11 bases separating them. The CDR3 is 15 residues long. Per the germline V gene, CDR1 is ENHRY and CDR2 is SYGVKD.